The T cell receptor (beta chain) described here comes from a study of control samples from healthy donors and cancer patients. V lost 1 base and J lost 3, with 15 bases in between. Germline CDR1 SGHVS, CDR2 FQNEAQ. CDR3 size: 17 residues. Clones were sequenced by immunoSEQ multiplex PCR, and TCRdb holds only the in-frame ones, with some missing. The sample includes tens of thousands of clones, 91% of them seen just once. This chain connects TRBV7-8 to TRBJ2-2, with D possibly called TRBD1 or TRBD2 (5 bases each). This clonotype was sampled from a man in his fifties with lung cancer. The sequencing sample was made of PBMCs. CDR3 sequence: CASSLEVWVGDTGELFF. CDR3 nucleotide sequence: TGTGCCAGCAGCTTAGAGGTGTGGGTGGGGGACACCGGGGAGCTGTTTTTT.